Included here is one T cell receptor beta chain sequence, with context. The data were taken from a study of T cells in Graves' hyperthyroidism and ophthalmopathy. The source material, RNA transcripts, was used to amplify TCR beta CDR3 regions. A first-round RT-PCR of the TCR CDR3 used the HTBI primer set. Using its own MiXCR run on the multiplex PCR reads, TCRdb lists one record per CDR3 protein. The sample holds 300,000 or so distinct CDR3 sequences, 15% to 20% seen once. Source material: blood. The TCR sequence derives from a woman aged 50 to 60 with Graves' hyperthyroidism.

The CDR3 here is CSARTGTQNNEQFF. CDR3 nucleotides: TGCAGTGCTCGTACCGGGACCCAAAACAATGAGCAGTTCTTC. The chain joins TRBV20-1 to TRBJ2-1; D may be TRBD1 or TRBD2 (5 bases each). Trimming removed 5 bases from V and 5 bases from J, with 16 bases in between. The germline V gene encodes CDR1 DFQATT and CDR2 SNEGSKA (reference sequence). CDR3 size: 14 residues.